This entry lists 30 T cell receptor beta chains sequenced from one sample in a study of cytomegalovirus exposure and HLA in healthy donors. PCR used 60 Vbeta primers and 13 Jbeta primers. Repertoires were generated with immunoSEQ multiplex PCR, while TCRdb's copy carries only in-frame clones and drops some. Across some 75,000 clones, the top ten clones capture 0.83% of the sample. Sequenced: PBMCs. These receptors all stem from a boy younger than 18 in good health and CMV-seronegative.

CDR3 sequence: CASSLGQGNWKLFF. The CDR3 nucleotides are TGCGCCAGCAGCTTGGGGCAGGGCAATTGGAAACTGTTTTTT. V usage is TRBV5-1 and J usage is TRBJ1-4; D perhaps matches TRBD1 (5 bases). The CDR3 sequence is 14 residues long. From germline, CDR1 is SGHRS and CDR2 YFSETQ. The V and J ends lost 0 bases and 11 bases respectively, with 14 bases between them.

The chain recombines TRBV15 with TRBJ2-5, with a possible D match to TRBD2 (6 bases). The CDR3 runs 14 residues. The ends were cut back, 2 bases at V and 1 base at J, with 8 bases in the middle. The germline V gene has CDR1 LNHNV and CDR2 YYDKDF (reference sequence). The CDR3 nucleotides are TGTGCCACCAGCAGAATTAGCGGCCAAGAGACCCAGTACTTC. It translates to CATSRISGQETQYF.

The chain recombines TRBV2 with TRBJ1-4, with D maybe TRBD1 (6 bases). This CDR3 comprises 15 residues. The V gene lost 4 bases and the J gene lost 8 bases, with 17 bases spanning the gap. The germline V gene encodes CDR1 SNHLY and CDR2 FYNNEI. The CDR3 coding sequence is TGTGCCAGCAGTGGTCGGGGAGGGGGTAGCGAAAAACTGTTTTTT. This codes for CASSGRGGGSEKLFF.

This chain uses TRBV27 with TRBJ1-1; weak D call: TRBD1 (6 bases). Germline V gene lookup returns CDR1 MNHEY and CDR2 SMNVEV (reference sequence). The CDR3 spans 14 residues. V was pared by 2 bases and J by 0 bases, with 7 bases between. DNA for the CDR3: TGTGCCAGCAGTTTAGAGGGGGTGAACACTGAAGCTTTCTTT. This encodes CASSLEGVNTEAFF.

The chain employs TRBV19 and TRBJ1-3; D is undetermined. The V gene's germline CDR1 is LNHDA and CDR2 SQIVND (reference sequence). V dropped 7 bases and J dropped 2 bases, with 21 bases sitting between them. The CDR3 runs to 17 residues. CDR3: CASNPRAGGSTGNTIYF. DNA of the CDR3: TGTGCCAGTAACCCTCGAGCTGGCGGGTCAACTGGAAACACCATATATTTT.

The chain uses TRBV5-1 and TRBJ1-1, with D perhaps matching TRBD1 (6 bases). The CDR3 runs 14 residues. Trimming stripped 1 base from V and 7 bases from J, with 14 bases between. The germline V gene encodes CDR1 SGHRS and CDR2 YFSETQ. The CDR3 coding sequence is TGCGCCAGCAGCTTGTTCGGGGGGCGGGTTGAAGCTTTCTTT. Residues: CASSLFGGRVEAFF.

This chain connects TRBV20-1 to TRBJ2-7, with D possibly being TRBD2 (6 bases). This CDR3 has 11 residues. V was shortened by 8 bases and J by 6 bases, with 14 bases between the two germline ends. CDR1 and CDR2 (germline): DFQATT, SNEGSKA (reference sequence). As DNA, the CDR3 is TGCAGTTCAAGGACTACCCTCGAGCAGTACTTC. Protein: CSSRTTLEQYF.

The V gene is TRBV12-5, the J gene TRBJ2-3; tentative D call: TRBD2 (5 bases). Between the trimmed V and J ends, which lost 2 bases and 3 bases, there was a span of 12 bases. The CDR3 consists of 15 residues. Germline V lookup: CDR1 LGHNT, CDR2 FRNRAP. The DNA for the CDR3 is TGTGCTAGTGGTTTGACTAAGTGGGAGACAGATACGCAGTATTTT. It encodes CASGLTKWETDTQYF.

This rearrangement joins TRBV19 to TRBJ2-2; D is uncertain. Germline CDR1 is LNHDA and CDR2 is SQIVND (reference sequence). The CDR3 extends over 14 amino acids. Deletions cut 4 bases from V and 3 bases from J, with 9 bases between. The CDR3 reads CASSRAGDTGELFF. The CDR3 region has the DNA TGTGCCAGTAGTAGGGCAGGCGACACCGGGGAGCTGTTTTTT.

The CDR3 coding sequence is TGTGCCAGCATATTACAGGGGAACTATGGCTACACCTTC. Its translation: CASILQGNYGYTF. This chain uses TRBV6-6 with TRBJ1-2; 7 nucleotides agree with TRBD1. J was trimmed by 2 bases and V by 7 bases; bases with no gene match: 4. There are 13 residues in the CDR3. The germline gives CDR1 MNHNY, CDR2 SVGAGI (reference sequence).

CDR3 region: CASRETGSNSPLHF. Here the CDR3 DNA reads TGTGCCAGCAGAGAGACAGGGAGTAATTCACCCCTCCACTTT. This rearrangement joins TRBV25-1 to TRBJ1-6, with 7 bases aligning to TRBD1. Germline CDR1 and CDR2: MGHDK and SYGVNS. Trimming cost V 6 bases and J 6 bases; bases outside gene matches: 5. The CDR3 loop spans 14 amino acids.

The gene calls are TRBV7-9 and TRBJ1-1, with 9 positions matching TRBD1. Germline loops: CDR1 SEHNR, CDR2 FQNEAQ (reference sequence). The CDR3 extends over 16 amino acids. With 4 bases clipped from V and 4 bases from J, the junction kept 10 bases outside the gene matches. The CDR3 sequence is CASSSARTGVGTEAFF. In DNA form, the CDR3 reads TGTGCCAGCAGCTCCGCGAGGACAGGGGTTGGCACTGAAGCTTTCTTT.

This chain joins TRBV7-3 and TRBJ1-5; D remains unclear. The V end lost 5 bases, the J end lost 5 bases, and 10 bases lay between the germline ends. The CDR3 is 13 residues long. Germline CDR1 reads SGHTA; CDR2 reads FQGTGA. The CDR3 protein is CASSLGADQPQHF. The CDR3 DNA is TGTGCCAGCAGCCTTGGTGCGGATCAGCCCCAGCATTTT.

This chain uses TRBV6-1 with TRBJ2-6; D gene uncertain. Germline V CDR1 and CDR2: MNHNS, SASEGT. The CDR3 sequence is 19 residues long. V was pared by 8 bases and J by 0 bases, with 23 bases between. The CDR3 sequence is CASGGKSGYLGSGANVLTF. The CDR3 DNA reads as TGTGCCAGCGGTGGAAAGTCGGGTTATCTAGGCTCTGGGGCCAACGTCCTGACTTTC.

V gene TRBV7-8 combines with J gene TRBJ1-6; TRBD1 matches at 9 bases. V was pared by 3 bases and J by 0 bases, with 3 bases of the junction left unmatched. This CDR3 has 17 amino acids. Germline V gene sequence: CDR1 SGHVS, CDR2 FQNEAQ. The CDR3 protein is CASSFGQGSSYNSPLHF. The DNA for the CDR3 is TGTGCCAGCAGCTTTGGACAGGGGAGCTCCTATAATTCACCCCTCCACTTT.

The CDR3, as DNA: TGTGCCAGCAGCTTAGCTTCGGGCAGGGGTAACTATGGCTACACCTTC. Translating gives CASSLASGRGNYGYTF. The chain recombines TRBV7-9 with TRBJ1-2; D possibly corresponds to TRBD1 (6 bases). V was cut by 0 bases and J by 1 base, with 12 bases left in between. Germline assignment: CDR1 SEHNR and CDR2 FQNEAQ (reference sequence). The CDR3 length is 16 residues.

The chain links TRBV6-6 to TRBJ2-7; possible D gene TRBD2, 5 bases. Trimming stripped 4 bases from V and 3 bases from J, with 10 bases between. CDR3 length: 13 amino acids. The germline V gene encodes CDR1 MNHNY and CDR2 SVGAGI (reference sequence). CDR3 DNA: TGTGCCAGCAGTTCCGGGAAGCTCTACGAGCAGTACTTC. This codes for CASSSGKLYEQYF.

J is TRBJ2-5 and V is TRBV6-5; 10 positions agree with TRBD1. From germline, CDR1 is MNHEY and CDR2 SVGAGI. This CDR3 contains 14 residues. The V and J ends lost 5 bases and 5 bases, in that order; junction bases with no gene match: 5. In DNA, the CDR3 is TGTGCCAGCAGTGACGGGACAGGGGTGGAGACCCAGTACTTC. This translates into CASSDGTGVETQYF.

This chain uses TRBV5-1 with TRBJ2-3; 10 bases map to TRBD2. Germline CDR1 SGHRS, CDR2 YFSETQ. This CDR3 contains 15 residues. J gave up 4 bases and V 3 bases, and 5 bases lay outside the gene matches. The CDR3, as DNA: TGCGCCAGCAGCTACTCTAGCGGGAGCTCAGATACGCAGTATTTT. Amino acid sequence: CASSYSSGSSDTQYF.

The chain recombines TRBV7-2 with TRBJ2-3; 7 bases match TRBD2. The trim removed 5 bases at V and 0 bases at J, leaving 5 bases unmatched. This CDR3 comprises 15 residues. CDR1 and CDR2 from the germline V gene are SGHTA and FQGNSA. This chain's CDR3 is CASSLLAPSTDTQYF. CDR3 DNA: TGTGCCAGCAGCCTACTAGCGCCAAGCACAGATACGCAGTATTTT.

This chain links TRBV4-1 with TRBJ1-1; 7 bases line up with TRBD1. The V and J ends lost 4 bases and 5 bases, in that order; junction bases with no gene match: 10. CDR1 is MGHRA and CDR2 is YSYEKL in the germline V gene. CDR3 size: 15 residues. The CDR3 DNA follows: TGCGCCAGCAGCCCCCCAAACAGGGGTGCAACTGAAGCTTTCTTT. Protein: CASSPPNRGATEAFF.

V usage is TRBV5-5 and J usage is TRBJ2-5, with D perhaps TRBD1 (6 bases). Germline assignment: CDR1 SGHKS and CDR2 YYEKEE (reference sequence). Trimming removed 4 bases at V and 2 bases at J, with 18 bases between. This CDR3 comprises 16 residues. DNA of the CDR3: TGTGCCAGCAGCAAGAGGACAGCACAAGATCAAGAGACCCAGTACTTC. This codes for CASSKRTAQDQETQYF.

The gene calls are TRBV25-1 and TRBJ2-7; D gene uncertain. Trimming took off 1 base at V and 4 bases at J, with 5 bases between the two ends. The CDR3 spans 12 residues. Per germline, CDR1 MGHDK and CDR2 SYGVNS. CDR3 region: CASSESPYEQYF. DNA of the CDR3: TGTGCCAGCAGTGAATCCCCTTACGAGCAGTACTTC.

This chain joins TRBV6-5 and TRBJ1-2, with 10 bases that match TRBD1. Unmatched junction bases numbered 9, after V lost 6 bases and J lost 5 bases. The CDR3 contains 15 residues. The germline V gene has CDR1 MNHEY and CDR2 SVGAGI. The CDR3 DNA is TGTGCCAGCAGCTGGGGTTCGGACAGGGGGTATGGCTACACCTTC. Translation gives CASSWGSDRGYGYTF.

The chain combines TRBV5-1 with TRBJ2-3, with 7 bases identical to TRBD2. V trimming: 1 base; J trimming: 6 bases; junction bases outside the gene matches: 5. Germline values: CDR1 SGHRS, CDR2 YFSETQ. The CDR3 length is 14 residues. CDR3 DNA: TGCGCCAGCAGCTTGAGAGTTAGCGGGGATACGCAGTATTTT. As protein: CASSLRVSGDTQYF.

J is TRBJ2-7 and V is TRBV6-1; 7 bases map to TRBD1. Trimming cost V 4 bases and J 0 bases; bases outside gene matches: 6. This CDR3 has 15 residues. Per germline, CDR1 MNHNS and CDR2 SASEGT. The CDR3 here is CASSVGQGVSYEQYF. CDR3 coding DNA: TGTGCCAGCAGTGTAGGGCAGGGGGTCTCCTACGAGCAGTACTTC.

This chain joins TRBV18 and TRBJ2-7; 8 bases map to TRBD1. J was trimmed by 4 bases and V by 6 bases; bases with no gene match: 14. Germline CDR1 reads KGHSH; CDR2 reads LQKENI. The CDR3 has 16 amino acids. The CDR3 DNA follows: TGTGCCAGCTCGCGTGGACAGGGTCAGAGGAGGTACGAGCAGTACTTC. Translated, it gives CASSRGQGQRRYEQYF.

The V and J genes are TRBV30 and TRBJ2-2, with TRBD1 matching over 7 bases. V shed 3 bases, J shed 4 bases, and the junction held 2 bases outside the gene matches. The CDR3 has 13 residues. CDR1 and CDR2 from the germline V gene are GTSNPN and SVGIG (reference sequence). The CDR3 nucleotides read TGTGCCTGGAGACAGGGGTCCACCGGGGAGCTGTTTTTT. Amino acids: CAWRQGSTGELFF.

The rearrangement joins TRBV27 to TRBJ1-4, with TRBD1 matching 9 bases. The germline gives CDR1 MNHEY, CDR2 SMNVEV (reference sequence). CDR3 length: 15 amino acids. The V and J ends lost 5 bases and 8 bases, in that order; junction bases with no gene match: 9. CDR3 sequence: CASSITGTGSEKLFF. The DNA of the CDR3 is TGTGCCAGCAGTATCACCGGGACAGGGAGCGAAAAACTGTTTTTT.

CDR3 loop: CASSRYGYTF. CDR3 nucleotide sequence: TGTGCCAGCAGTCGGTATGGCTACACCTTC. The J gene is TRBJ1-2, the V gene TRBV6-1, with D unresolved. V gave up 5 bases and J gave up 5 bases, with 3 bases separating them. Germline loops: CDR1 MNHNS, CDR2 SASEGT. The CDR3 length is 10 residues.